This T cell receptor (beta chain) derives from a study of CD8 T cells in ankylosing spondylitis. This clonotype was observed many times. Its matching antigen is unknown. The authors made TCR beta libraries by quantitative 5'-RACE with molecular barcodes. From the 5' RACE reads, TCRdb called clonotypes with MiXCR, one entry per CDR3 protein. The sample includes about 510,000 distinct CDR3 sequences, 5.3% of them seen just once. Study-level points and caveats: Disease-linked clones reportedly concentrated significantly in matched ankylosing spondylitis synovial fluid. What appeared characteristic of ankylosing spondylitis blood was a TCR beta motif of about eight highly homologous variants. Researchers report that disease-linked clones proved CD8+ and relatively rare in peripheral blood. Prior work had noted some motif variants in reactive arthritis blood and synovial fluid.

Trimming took 4 bases from V and 6 from J; bases not matched to a gene: 9. The V gene's germline CDR1 is MNHEY and CDR2 SVGAGI. The length of the CDR3 is 15 residues. The material sequenced was blood, either unsorted or a sorted T cell fraction (not recorded which). The sequence was obtained from a male donor with ankylosing spondylitis. The chain couples TRBV6-5 to TRBJ2-7, with 10 bases lining up with TRBD1. The CDR3 reads CASSSPRDRGGEQYF. The CDR3 DNA follows: TGTGCCAGCAGTTCCCCCCGGGACAGGGGTGGCGAGCAGTACTTC.